This T cell receptor (beta chain) was sequenced during a study of beta chain features in type 1 diabetes. This clone was found a few times. Its antigen is as yet unknown. V was clipped by 8 bases and J by 7 bases; unmatched bases: 7. Germline-derived CDR1 and CDR2 are GTSNPN and SVGIG (reference sequence). The CDR3 contains 11 residues. The entirety of the isolated RNA underwent reverse transcription, so expressed TCRB transcripts were sequenced. Naive, central memory and regulatory T cell samples averaged roughly 3.5 million reads. Assay used: immunoSEQ multiplex PCR; TCRdb lists only in-frame clones, some missing. The table has roughly 700,000 clones, around an eighth seen once. Study-wide points: A possible short-template PCR bias applies equally to patients and controls. TCRB CDR3s were moderately but significantly shorter in Type 1 diabetes patients in all four CD4+ subsets.

The chain is built from TRBV30 and TRBJ2-5, with 7 nucleotides matching TRBD2. Sequenced: naive CD4+ T cells from blood. The sequence derives from a man aged 18 to 30 with type 1 diabetes. In DNA, the CDR3 is TGTGCCCGCTGGGAGGGCCGGACCCAGTACTTC. This encodes CARWEGRTQYF.